Following are 23 T cell receptor beta chains from one sample sequenced in a study of cytomegalovirus exposure and HLA in healthy donors. Primers: 60 Vbeta forward and 13 Jbeta reverse. Assay: immunoSEQ multiplex PCR; the TCRdb copy retains only in-frame clones and omits some. In the table there are under 200,000 clones, approximately 70% of which are singletons. The sequenced sample consisted of PBMCs. The receptors shown here come from a woman aged 40 to 50 in good health and CMV-seropositive.

This chain connects TRBV28 to TRBJ1-1; TRBD1 matches at 10 bases. Germline V CDR1 and CDR2: MDHEN, SYDVKM. The V gene end was trimmed by 3 bases and the J gene end by 2 bases; junction bases not matched to a gene: 0. The CDR3 has 14 residues. CDR3 residues: CASSLTGGNTEAFF. The CDR3 DNA sequence: TGTGCCAGCAGTTTGACAGGGGGCAACACTGAAGCTTTCTTT.

The chain employs TRBV7-2 and TRBJ2-2, with 14 bases matching TRBD2. Germline CDR1 and CDR2: SGHTA and FQGNSA. The CDR3 has 18 amino acids. J gave up 2 bases and V 0 bases, and 2 bases lay outside the gene matches. CDR3 region: CASSLAGLAGDNTGELFF. As DNA, the CDR3 is TGTGCCAGCAGCTTAGCGGGACTAGCGGGGGATAACACCGGGGAGCTGTTTTTT.

V gene TRBV4-3 combines with J gene TRBJ1-5; 9 nucleotides agree with TRBD1. J lost 7 bases, V lost 0 bases, and 7 bases had no gene match. Germline loops: CDR1 LGHNA, CDR2 YSLEER. The CDR3 spans 16 residues. The CDR3 reads CASSQDSGTGTQPQHF. CDR3 DNA sequence: TGCGCCAGCAGCCAAGATTCCGGGACAGGGACCCAGCCCCAGCATTTT.

V and J are TRBV7-3 and TRBJ2-5; the D is unclear. Germline CDR1 and CDR2: SGHTA and FQGTGA. This CDR3 has 13 amino acids. Trimming took off 5 bases at V and 4 bases at J, with 11 bases between the two ends. CDR3 nucleotides: TGTGCCAGCAGCCCGGCGAGGTCAGAGACCCAGTACTTC. Residues: CASSPARSETQYF.

This clone was observed once. Different DNA sequences within this sample yield the same CDR3. This chain uses TRBV27 with TRBJ1-6; the D gene is possibly TRBD1 (5 bases). V lost 3 bases and J 9 bases, leaving 9 bases between the germline ends. The CDR3 consists of 13 residues. The V gene's germline CDR1 is MNHEY and CDR2 SMNVEV (reference sequence). The CDR3 protein is CASSFQGGSPLHF. In DNA form, the CDR3 reads TGTGCCAGCAGTTTCCAGGGAGGTTCACCCCTCCACTTT.

CDR3 nucleotide sequence: TGCGCCAGCAGCCAGCCGGGACTAGCGGGAGTGTGGGCCACAGATACGCAGTATTTT. Protein sequence: CASSQPGLAGVWATDTQYF. The chain couples TRBV4-3 to TRBJ2-3; TRBD2 aligns across 14 bases. Germline CDR1 is LGHNA and CDR2 is YSLEER. Trimming took 3 bases from V and 2 from J; bases not matched to a gene: 10. The CDR3 loop spans 19 amino acids.

The genes are TRBV29-1 and TRBJ1-4; D call uncertain. This CDR3 spans 14 amino acids. Germline V CDR1 and CDR2: SQVTM, ANQGSEA. With 2 bases removed from V and 3 bases from J, the gap between germline ends came to 10 bases. DNA of the CDR3: TGCAGCGTTGAAACGCGGGCGGCTAATGAAAAACTGTTTTTT. It is translated as CSVETRAANEKLFF.

The chain joins TRBV6-5 to TRBJ2-5; TRBD1 agrees at 8 bases. The CDR3 is made up of 16 amino acids. The V and J ends lost 2 bases and 0 bases, in that order; junction bases with no gene match: 5. In germline, CDR1 is MNHEY, CDR2 SVGAGI. The CDR3 protein is CASSYNQGAYQETQYF. In DNA, the CDR3 is TGTGCCAGCAGTTACAATCAGGGGGCGTACCAAGAGACCCAGTACTTC.

CDR3 DNA sequence: TGTGCCAGCAGCTTAGCCGTAACACAAGAGACCCAGTACTTC. This translates into CASSLAVTQETQYF. The rearrangement joins TRBV7-9 to TRBJ2-5; no definite D call. Germline V gene lookup returns CDR1 SEHNR and CDR2 FQNEAQ (reference sequence). CDR3 length: 14 amino acids. V was pared by 0 bases and J by 2 bases, with 7 bases between.

This sequence joins TRBV9 and TRBJ2-1; 9 bases agree with TRBD2. The CDR3 has 17 amino acids. V was clipped by 0 bases and J by 10 bases; unmatched bases: 14. Germline-derived CDR1 and CDR2 are SGDLS and YYNGEE. The CDR3 reads CASSVEVAGAEFGEQFF. DNA for the CDR3: TGTGCCAGCAGCGTAGAGGTAGCGGGGGCCGAGTTTGGGGAGCAGTTCTTC.

In DNA form, the CDR3 reads TGTGCCAGCAGTCCCGGGACAGGGCAGCAGCCCCAGCATTTT. Translation gives CASSPGTGQQPQHF. The chain carries TRBV27 and TRBJ1-5; 9 nucleotides match TRBD1. CDR1 and CDR2 from the germline V gene are MNHEY and SMNVEV (reference sequence). V lost 5 bases to trimming and J lost 7 bases; unmatched junction nucleotides: 6. The CDR3 consists of 14 residues.

The V call is TRBV11-2, the J call TRBJ2-7, with TRBD2 identical over 8 bases. The V and J ends lost 0 bases and 2 bases, in that order; junction bases with no gene match: 3. The germline V gene has CDR1 SGHAT and CDR2 FQNNGV. This CDR3 contains 15 residues. The CDR3 region has the DNA TGTGCCAGCAGCTTAGAAGCGGGAGTCACCTACGAGCAGTACTTC. Its translation is CASSLEAGVTYEQYF.

The genes are TRBV7-9 and TRBJ1-5, with 10 bases fitting TRBD1. This CDR3 has 13 amino acids. CDR1 SEHNR and CDR2 FQNEAQ come from the germline V gene (reference sequence). V was clipped by 5 bases and J by 5 bases; unmatched bases: 0. CDR3 residues: CASSGTGDQPQHF. CDR3 nucleotide sequence: TGTGCCAGCAGCGGGACAGGGGATCAGCCCCAGCATTTT.

The chain carries TRBV7-9 and TRBJ2-5; the D is unclear. The J call is uncertain, as TRBJ2-7 better fits the DNA end. The CDR3 extends over 11 amino acids. Germline-derived CDR1 and CDR2 are SEHNR and FQNEAQ (reference sequence). In DNA, the CDR3 is TGTGCCAGCAGCTTTATGTACGAGCAGTACTTC. Protein sequence: CASSFMYEQYF.

This chain connects TRBV19 to TRBJ1-2, with 9 positions matching TRBD1. The CDR3 covers 19 residues. The V gene's germline CDR1 is LNHDA and CDR2 SQIVND (reference sequence). Germline trimming cut 6 bases from V and 3 bases from J; bases unmatched to any gene: 20. CDR3 protein: CASSIMRLRDRAYYYGYTF. The DNA of the CDR3 is TGTGCCAGTAGCATAATGAGATTAAGGGACAGGGCCTACTACTATGGCTACACCTTC.

The chain recombines TRBV19 with TRBJ2-7; 7 nucleotides agree with TRBD1. Germline-derived CDR1 and CDR2 are LNHDA and SQIVND (reference sequence). V dropped 5 bases and J dropped 7; count of bases not matched to a gene: 14. The CDR3 has 15 residues. The CDR3 here is CASSLSDREFWEQYF. The DNA for the CDR3 is TGTGCCAGTAGTCTTTCCGACAGGGAGTTCTGGGAGCAGTACTTC.

The chain couples TRBV18 to TRBJ1-3; D is ambiguous. The V end lost 4 bases, the J end lost 0 bases, and 13 bases lay between the germline ends. The CDR3 has 16 residues. Per germline, CDR1 KGHSH and CDR2 LQKENI. The CDR3 here is CASSLAPGSSGNTIYF. CDR3 in DNA: TGTGCCAGCTCACTCGCGCCGGGGAGCTCTGGAAACACCATATATTTT.

The rearrangement joins TRBV28 to TRBJ1-5; D perhaps matches TRBD1 (5 bases). Trimming removed 6 bases from V and 7 bases from J, with 10 bases in between. Germline V gene lookup returns CDR1 MDHEN and CDR2 SYDVKM. CDR3 length: 12 residues. In nucleotides, the CDR3 is TGTGCCAGCAGCGACAGTAGCCAGCCCCAGCATTTT. This translates into CASSDSSQPQHF. The entire variable domain, with the rest obtained from reference TRBV28 and TRBJ1-5, is as follows: DVKVTQSSRYLVKRTGEKVFLECVQDMDHENMFWYRQDPGLGLRLIYFSYDVKMKEKGDIPEGYSVSREKKERFSLILESASTNQTSMYLCASSDSSQPQHFGDGTRLSIL.

This clone was observed a few times. The chain couples TRBV19 to TRBJ1-2; 8 bases match TRBD1. Germline assignment: CDR1 LNHDA and CDR2 SQIVND (reference sequence). The V and J ends lost 4 bases and 2 bases, in that order; junction bases with no gene match: 6. There are 15 residues in the CDR3. The CDR3 coding sequence is TGTGCCAGTAGTACAGGGGGCCCTCGGAACTATGGCTACACCTTC. It yields the protein CASSTGGPRNYGYTF.

The gene calls are TRBV6-6 and TRBJ2-5; 9 bases line up with TRBD2. After removal of 1 base from V and 2 bases from J, the junction contained 5 bases not matched to a gene. There are 16 residues in the CDR3. Germline V gene data show CDR1 as MNHNY and CDR2 as SVGAGI (reference sequence). CDR3 amino acids: CASSYWGGRGQETQYF. Here the CDR3 DNA reads TGTGCCAGCAGTTACTGGGGCGGGAGGGGACAAGAGACCCAGTACTTC.

The rearrangement uses TRBV6-5 and TRBJ2-7; 10 positions agree with TRBD1. Germline lookup yields CDR1 MNHEY and CDR2 SVGAGI. The CDR3 has 13 amino acids. Unmatched junction bases numbered 7, after V lost 8 bases and J lost 6 bases. CDR3 sequence: CASGGDRGGEQYF. The CDR3 bases are TGTGCCAGCGGGGGGGACAGGGGAGGCGAGCAGTACTTC.

The J gene is TRBJ1-1, the V gene TRBV19; D is perhaps TRBD1 (6 bases). This CDR3 is 18 amino acids long. CDR1 is LNHDA and CDR2 is SQIVND in the germline V gene (reference sequence). V was shortened by 2 bases and J by 1 base, with 20 bases between the two germline ends. Here the CDR3 DNA reads TGTGCCAGTAGTATATACCCCACCCAGGCAGGGGAGAACACTGAAGCTTTCTTT. It is translated as CASSIYPTQAGENTEAFF.

This clone was counted a few times. The chain couples TRBV14 to TRBJ2-7; 13 bases line up with TRBD2. V was clipped by 3 bases and J by 5 bases; unmatched bases: 7. The germline gives CDR1 SGHDN, CDR2 FVKESK. The CDR3 consists of 16 residues. The CDR3 protein is CASSQGLTSGGHEQYF. The DNA of the CDR3 is TGTGCCAGCAGCCAGGGATTGACTAGCGGGGGGCACGAGCAGTACTTC. The entire variable domain, with the rest obtained from reference TRBV14 and TRBJ2-7, is as follows: EAGVTQFPSHSVIEKGQTVTLRCDPISGHDNLYWYRRVMGKEIKFLLHFVKESKQDESGMPNNRFLAERTGGTYSTLKVQPAELEDSGVYFCASSQGLTSGGHEQYFGPGTRLTVT.